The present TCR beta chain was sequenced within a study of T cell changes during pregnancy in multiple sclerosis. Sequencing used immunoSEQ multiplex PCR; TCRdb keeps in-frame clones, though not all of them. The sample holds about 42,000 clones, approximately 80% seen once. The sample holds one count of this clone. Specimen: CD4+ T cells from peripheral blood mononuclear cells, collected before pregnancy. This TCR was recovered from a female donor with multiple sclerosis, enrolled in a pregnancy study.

CDR3 amino acids: CASSKGDRELGGYTF. CDR3 sequence (DNA): TGTGCCAGCAGCAAAGGCGACAGGGAGTTGGGTGGCTACACCTTC. The gene calls are TRBV21-1 and TRBJ1-2; the table assigns TRBD1, which was not confirmed against the DNA. TRBV21-1 is termed a pseudogene. This CDR3 is built from 15 residues.